These 15 T cell receptor beta chains were all obtained from the same sample, sequenced in a study of tumor and adjacent non-tumor tissue in lung cancer. This sample's RNA came from whole unsorted tissue. The library came from three nested PCR rounds adapted from ARM-PCR protocols. MiXCR, run by TCRdb on the multiplex PCR reads, gives a single entry per CDR3 protein. In the table there are 65,000 to 80,000 distinct CDR3 sequences, 55% to 85% of which are singletons. Specimen: lung tumor tissue. The receptor set was obtained from a man in his sixties with non-small cell lung cancer.

This clonotype was seen a few times. The junction differs from germline at one of its ends, possibly a read error. V gene TRBV12-3 or TRBV12-4 combines with J gene TRBJ2-1; D ambiguous. The CDR3 runs to 15 residues. The CDR3 is CASSFPQRDHSEQFF. CDR3 DNA: TGTGCCAGCAGTTTCCCTCAGCGTGACCACAGTGAGCAATTCTTC.

This clonotype has only one observation. This CDR3 fails to terminate in the conserved phenylalanine or tryptophan, so it likely reflects a read error. It is unclear where the CDR3 begins or ends on the DNA, so no DNA is shown, and the CDR3 is as TCRdb lists it. This CDR3 is CSASAEGDTEAFL. This rearrangement joins TRBV29-1 to TRBJ1-1; TRBD1, the table's D call, lacks a check against the DNA. Germline V gene data show CDR1 as SQVTM and CDR2 as ANQGSEA. A total of 13 residues make up the CDR3, ends included.

As for this clonotype: A junction boundary mismatches the germline segment, possibly from a read error. CDR3 region: CVIGASLYEQYF. The CDR3, as DNA: TGTGTCATCGGAGCCAGTCTCTACGAGCAGTACTTC. The V call is TRBV10-3, the J call TRBJ2-7; D ambiguous. The CDR3 runs to 12 residues. The germline gives CDR1 ENHRY, CDR2 SYGVKD.

This clonotype came up a few times. The genes are TRBV24-1 and TRBJ1-2, with D hard to call. The germline gives CDR1 KGHDR, CDR2 SFDVKD. The V end was cut by 3 bases, the J end by 0 bases, with 7 bases between. The CDR3 runs to 14 residues. The CDR3 loop is CATSDGSTNYGYTF. The CDR3 DNA reads as TGTGCCACCAGTGATGGGTCGACTAACTATGGCTACACCTTC.

Worth noting for this clonotype: One end of the junction varies from germline; a read error may be responsible. The CDR3 region has the DNA TGTACCAGCAGTTTAGCGACAGGGACCTATGGCCACACCTTC. This translates into CTSSLATGTYGHTF. This chain links TRBV28 with TRBJ1-2; TRBD1 agrees at 7 bases. This CDR3 has 14 amino acids. Per germline, CDR1 MDHEN and CDR2 SYDVKM.

This clonotype was seen ten or more times. This chain links TRBV13 with TRBJ1-5, with 8 bases identical to TRBD1. After removal of 4 bases from V and 15 bases from J, the junction contained 8 bases not matched to a gene. This CDR3 spans 12 amino acids. Germline CDR1 reads PRHDT; CDR2 reads FYEKMQ (reference sequence). CDR3 loop: CASSSGQGKAHF. The CDR3 nucleotides are TGTGCCAGCAGCTCTGGACAGGGTAAAGCGCATTTT.

As to this clonotype: One end of the junction is discordant with germline, which a read error may explain. V is TRBV11-2 and J is TRBJ2-3; TRBD2 aligns across 8 bases. The germline gives CDR1 SGHAT, CDR2 FQNNGV. The CDR3 spans 13 residues. CDR3 region: CASNSAGGDMQYF. The CDR3 region has the DNA TGTGCCAGCAACTCCGCGGGAGGAGATATGCAGTATTTT.

This clonotype is labeled as medium-sized. This chain joins TRBV6-5 and TRBJ2-3; D assignment may be TRBD1 or TRBD2 (6 bases each). The CDR3 is made up of 15 amino acids. Trimming removed 5 bases from V and 0 bases from J, with 12 bases in between. Germline V gene lookup returns CDR1 MNHEY and CDR2 SVGAGI. CDR3 bases: TGTGCCAGCAGTGCGGGGCAGGGGAGCACAGATACGCAGTATTTT. This sequence encodes CASSAGQGSTDTQYF.

Worth noting for this clonotype: One end of the junction is discordant with germline, which a read error may explain. The chain uses TRBV29-1 and TRBJ2-7; possibly TRBD2 for D (7 bases). This CDR3 region has 13 residues. CDR1 SQVTM and CDR2 ANQGSEA come from the germline V gene. The CDR3 DNA is TGCATCGTTGCCGGGGGGAGGGGGTATGAGCAGTATTTC. Amino acid sequence: CIVAGGRGYEQYF.

V is TRBV20-1 and J is TRBJ1-1; D not resolved. From germline, CDR1 is DFQATT and CDR2 SNEGSKA (reference sequence). The CDR3 has 11 amino acids. As DNA, the CDR3 is TGCAATGCGGGCAAGGACACTGAAGCTTTCTTT. Protein product: CNAGKDTEAFF.

There are many counts of this clonotype. The V and J genes are TRBV28 and TRBJ1-2, with D possibly matching TRBD1 (6 bases). V lost 5 bases and J 4 bases, leaving 11 bases between the germline ends. CDR1 MDHEN and CDR2 SYDVKM come from the germline V gene. This CDR3 is built from 13 residues. As DNA, the CDR3 is TGTGCCAGCAGTACATGGACAGCCTATGGCTACACCTTC. Protein: CASSTWTAYGYTF.

Within the sample, this clonotype is medium-sized (0.01 to 0.1%). This chain uses TRBV11-3 with TRBJ1-1, with unresolved D. Trimming took off 1 base at V and 1 base at J, with 4 bases between the two ends. CDR3 length: 13 amino acids. CDR1 and CDR2 (germline): SGHNT, YENEEA. CDR3 coding DNA: TGTGCCAGCAGCTTAGGGGAGAACACTGAAGCTTTCTTT. Its protein product is CASSLGENTEAFF.

This clonotype appeared a single time. Mismatch with germline at one junction end may stem from a read error. The CDR3 sequence is CSARTSGTLGSYIEQFF. CDR3 sequence (DNA): TGCAGTGCTCGGACTAGTGGGACCCTCGGCTCCTACATTGAGCAGTTCTTC. This chain links TRBV20-1 with TRBJ2-1, with 7 bases lining up with TRBD2. CDR1 DFQATT and CDR2 SNEGSKA come from the germline V gene (reference sequence). This CDR3 is built from 17 residues.

This sequence joins TRBV6-5 and TRBJ1-6; weak D call: TRBD1 (6 bases). This CDR3 contains 14 residues. Trimming cost V 10 bases and J 14 bases, with 24 bases left between them. The V gene's germline CDR1 is MNHEY and CDR2 SVGAGI. The CDR3 coding sequence is TGTGCCACCCATGGGGGCGGACGGAACTCAACCCTCCACTTT. Its protein product is CATHGGGRNSTLHF.

As for this clonotype: This may be a read error, as it is one base from a much larger clone. V gene TRBV5-4 combines with J gene TRBJ2-2; the D is unclear. There are 13 residues in the CDR3. CDR1 SGHNT and CDR2 YYREEE come from the germline V gene (reference sequence). The CDR3 region is CASSLADTVELFF. CDR3 in DNA: TGTGCCAGCAGCTTGGCAGACACCGTGGAGCTGTTTTTT. Full variable domain (missing parts from reference TRBV5-4 and TRBJ2-2): ETGVTQSPTHLIKTRGQQVTLRCSSQSGHNTVSWYQQALGQGPQFIFQYYREEENGRGNFPPRFSGLQFPNYSSELNVNALELDDSALYLCASSLADTVELFFGEGSRLTVL.